This is a list of T cell receptor beta chains from one sample in a study of T cell repertoires in cytomegalovirus infection. TCRdb used MiXCR to reprocess the reads, holding one entry per CDR3 protein. The data contain tens of thousands of distinct CDR3 sequences, about 19% of them singletons. For these TCRs, the target antigens are not known. This specimen consisted of CD8+ T cells from cultured PBMCs, obtained from culture after CMV antigen stimulation. The source of these receptors is a human donor in good health (CMV status not recorded). Some clones in this sample may be carry-over from other donors' samples. The CDR3 runs from the conserved cysteine through the conserved F or W. A D gene is named only where the DNA matches it firmly. Clone size is not always given. Where it is, it says once, few, many or a class for expanded clones.

d_call	cdr3_length	v_call	clone_size	j_call	cdr3_nt	cdr3_aa
TRBD1	14	TRBV28	few	TRBJ2-7	TGTGCCAGCAGTTTAGGACAGGGGGTCGACGAGCAGTACTTC	CASSLGQGVDEQYF
TRBD1	21	TRBV7-3	few	TRBJ1-2	TGTGCCAGCAGCCCAACGAAGTGGGAAGGACAGGGAGGTAAAGGACTGTATGGCTACACCTTC	CASSPTKWEGQGGKGLYGYTF
NA	17	TRBV7-9	NA	TRBJ2-1	TGTGCCAGCAGCTCGATCCAGGGGGGCCCTTATTACAATGAGCAGTTCTTC	CASSSIQGGPYYNEQFF
NA	13	TRBV14	few	TRBJ2-5	TGTGCCAGCAGCCAAGGGGACAAGGAGACCCAGTACTTC	CASSQGDKETQYF
TRBD1	16	TRBV20-1	NA	TRBJ1-3	TGCAGTGCTAGAGATCTGTTGGGGGGACAGGGGTACACCATATATTTT	CSARDLLGGQGYTIYF
TRBD1	13	TRBV29-1	NA	TRBJ2-3	TGCAGCATCCGACAGGGCTTCGCAGATACGCAGTATTTT	CSIRQGFADTQYF
TRBD2	14	TRBV9	NA	TRBJ2-1	TGTGCCAGCAGCGGGCGACTAGCGGGGGGAGGGCAGTTCTTC	CASSGRLAGGGQFF
TRBD1	13	TRBV6-5	NA	TRBJ2-7	TGTGCCAGCAGTCGGACAGGGTGGGACGAGCAGTACTTC	CASSRTGWDEQYF
TRBD2	15	TRBV7-6	many	TRBJ2-1	TGTGCCAGCAGCTTCGGGACTAGCTTTGGCAATGAGCAGTTCTTC	CASSFGTSFGNEQFF
NA	14	TRBV9	NA	TRBJ2-3	TGTGCCAGCAGCGAGGTGGGCCCCACAGATACGCAGTATTTT	CASSEVGPTDTQYF
NA	17	TRBV20-1	medium-sized	TRBJ2-2	TGCAGTGCTAGAGTTGGAGGCAGGACAGACCCGACCGGGGAGCTGTTTTTT	CSARVGGRTDPTGELFF
NA	16	TRBV4-2	few	TRBJ2-2	TGTGCCAGCAGCCGCCCACGGGGGGCTGGTACCGGGGAGCTGTTTTTT	CASSRPRGAGTGELFF
TRBD1	17	TRBV7-8	many	TRBJ2-6	TGTGCCAGCAGCGCAAATACAGGGGGCGGTGGGGCCAACGTCCTGACTTTC	CASSANTGGGGANVLTF
TRBD2	15	TRBV4-3	NA	TRBJ2-2	TGCGCCAGCAAGGGGACTAGCGGGATCAGCGGGGAGCTGTTTTTT	CASKGTSGISGELFF
TRBD2	15	TRBV7-9	few	TRBJ2-1	TGTGCCAGCAGTTCCGGACTAGCGGTGTACAATGAGCAGTTCTTC	CASSSGLAVYNEQFF
TRBD1	16	TRBV7-9	NA	TRBJ2-5	TGTGCCAGCAGCTTAGGGACAGGGGAGGTAAAAGAGACCCAGTACTTC	CASSLGTGEVKETQYF
TRBD2	15	TRBV9	few	TRBJ2-3	TGTGCCAGCAGCGTAGCGGGAGGAGGCACAGATACGCAGTATTTT	CASSVAGGGTDTQYF
NA	17	TRBV5-6	few	TRBJ1-2	TGTGCCAGCAGCTTGGGAGGGTCCCGCGTTATAGTTTATGGCTACACCTTC	CASSLGGSRVIVYGYTF
NA	14	TRBV2	few	TRBJ1-6	TGTGCCAGCAGTGATCAGGGTTATAATTCACCCCTCCACTTT	CASSDQGYNSPLHF
TRBD2	14	TRBV19	NA	TRBJ2-7	TGTGCCAGTAGTATTGCGGGGGGCTTCTACGAGCAGTACTTC	CASSIAGGFYEQYF
TRBD2	17	TRBV3-1	NA	TRBJ2-5	TGTGCCAGCAGCCAAGATCGAACTAGCGGGAGGGAAGAGACCCAGTACTTC	CASSQDRTSGREETQYF
NA	14	TRBV6-2/TRBV6-3	many	TRBJ2-5	TGTGCCAGCAGTTTTACCGGGTTCCAAGAGACCCAGTACTTC	CASSFTGFQETQYF
NA	11	TRBV6-6	many	TRBJ2-7	TGTGCCAGCAGCCCCTCGGGCGAGCAGTACTTC	CASSPSGEQYF
TRBD2	16	TRBV11-3	few	TRBJ2-1	TGTGCCAGCAGCTCCCCCTATGGGACTAGCACCCATGAGCAGTTCTTC	CASSSPYGTSTHEQFF
NA	14	TRBV28	many	TRBJ2-1	TGTGCCAGCAGTTTTAGTACTTTGGTAAATGAGCAGTTCTTC	CASSFSTLVNEQFF
NA	15	TRBV7-6	NA	TRBJ1-6	TGTGCCAGCAGCTTTAGGACAGACTATAATTCACCCCTCCACTTT	CASSFRTDYNSPLHF
NA	17	TRBV7-2	many	TRBJ2-3	TGTGCCAGCAGCTTAGAGCCGCTCGAGACCAATCCAGATACGCAGTATTTT	CASSLEPLETNPDTQYF
NA	18	TRBV6-6	many	TRBJ2-1	TGTGCCAGCAGTTATTTACACCCAGGGAAAGGTAGTTACAATGAGCAGTTCTTC	CASSYLHPGKGSYNEQFF
TRBD1	14	TRBV27	few	TRBJ2-3	TGTGCCAGCAGTCTTGACAGGGGGCAAGATACGCAGTATTTT	CASSLDRGQDTQYF
NA	12	TRBV7-8	many	TRBJ2-7	TGTGCCAGCAGCGTTCGGCAAACCGAGCAGTACTTC	CASSVRQTEQYF
TRBD2	19	TRBV6-2/TRBV6-3	NA	TRBJ2-1	TGTGCCAGCAGTTACGGAACTAGCGGGAGGAGCAGAGCCTACAATGAGCAGTTCTTC	CASSYGTSGRSRAYNEQFF
TRBD2	16	TRBV29-1	few	TRBJ2-1	TGCAGCGTTGAATCGGGAGGGGCTAGCTCCTACAATGAGCAGTTCTTC	CSVESGGASSYNEQFF
TRBD1	15	TRBV7-8	many	TRBJ2-2	TGTGCCAGCAGCCCGGGACAGGGGGACACCGGGGAGCTGTTTTTT	CASSPGQGDTGELFF
TRBD2	15	TRBV6-2/TRBV6-3	few	TRBJ2-1	TGTGCCAGCAGTTACCCGGGGGGGGAATACAATGAGCAGTTCTTC	CASSYPGGEYNEQFF
NA	18	TRBV27	NA	TRBJ1-2	TGTGCCAGCAGTCTGGGGGGTGAGATTATGGACGCAGGCTATGGCTACACCTTC	CASSLGGEIMDAGYGYTF
NA	13	TRBV7-6	many	TRBJ2-2	TGTGCCAGCAGCTTAGAGCTCACCGGGGAGCTGTTTTTT	CASSLELTGELFF
NA	14	TRBV20-1	NA	TRBJ2-7	TGCAGTGCTAGAGATCTGCGCGAATCCTACGAGCAGTACTTC	CSARDLRESYEQYF
NA	14	TRBV12-3/TRBV12-4	NA	TRBJ2-7	TGTGCCAGCAGTAATGGACAGAGGACCTACGAGCAGTACTTC	CASSNGQRTYEQYF
TRBD2	15	TRBV7-2	few	TRBJ2-7	TGTGCCAGCAGCTTAGAACTAGCGGGAACCTACGAGCAGTACTTC	CASSLELAGTYEQYF
TRBD1	15	TRBV7-6	many	TRBJ1-1	TGTGCCAGCAGCTTAGACAGGGGGCGGGGGACTGAAGCTTTCTTT	CASSLDRGRGTEAFF
NA	17	TRBV2	many	TRBJ2-5	TGTGCCAGCAGTCGTACACTGGGTAGTTCGTACCAAGAGACCCAGTACTTC	CASSRTLGSSYQETQYF
NA	15	TRBV12-3/TRBV12-4	many	TRBJ2-1	TGTGCCAGCAGTTTAGGAGGGGCCTCCTACAATGAGCAGTTCTTC	CASSLGGASYNEQFF
NA	15	TRBV9	NA	TRBJ2-7	TGTGCCAGCAGCGTAGGGGGGAAGTTCTCCTACGAGCAGTACTTC	CASSVGGKFSYEQYF
TRBD2	16	TRBV6-6	few	TRBJ2-7	TGTGCCAGCAGCACCGCAGCGGGACGGAACTACTACGAGCAGTACTTC	CASSTAAGRNYYEQYF
NA	13	TRBV19	many	TRBJ2-1	TGTGCCAGTAGTATATCCCCCCGCGGTGAGCAGTTCTTC	CASSISPRGEQFF